What follows is one TCR beta chain and its context. Antigen: not known. This sample was included in a study of T cell responses to AZD1222 COVID-19 vaccine. Study-wide results and caveats: Unmutated regions of variants are reportedly targeted by nearly half of spike-specific TCRs. A rise in Spike-specific TCR breadth and depth followed two AZD1222 doses. Mapped onto spike, vaccine-associated CD4 TCRs spanned it and were dominant at 160-218 and 743-854.

Trimming took off 0 bases at V and 2 bases at J, with 18 bases between the two ends. Germline lookup yields CDR1 LGHNA and CDR2 YSLEER. The CDR3 covers 18 residues. Measured with immunoSEQ multiplex PCR; TCRdb has only the in-frame clones, and not every one. Of approximately 200,000 clones in the sample, roughly 94% were seen once. Material: peripheral blood, obtained 28 days after the second dose of the MenACWY control vaccine. The chain employs TRBV4-3 and TRBJ2-3; D tentatively reads TRBD1 or TRBD2 (5 bases each). The source of this sequence is an adult who received the MenACWY meningococcal vaccine as a control. CDR3 sequence: CASSQDGPPGRVTDTQYF. For the CDR3, the DNA is TGCGCCAGCAGCCAAGATGGCCCTCCAGGGCGGGTCACAGATACGCAGTATTTT.